These T cell receptor beta chains were read from a single sample in a study of CD8 T cells in Susac syndrome. TCRdb re-called the immunoSEQ multiplex PCR reads through MiXCR, storing one row per CDR3 protein. This table has 100,000 to 150,000 distinct CDR3 sequences, around 94% appearing once. The sequencing sample was made of CD4+ T cells from PBMCs. Source of these receptors: a human donor in good health. CDR3s include the opening cysteine and the closing phenylalanine or tryptophan. A D gene is named only where the DNA matches it firmly. The size of a clone is reported for some rows only, either as once, few or many, or as a class for expanded clones.

- | TRBJ2-5 | - | TRBV2 | CASSAGLETQYF | TGTGCCAGTTCCGCGGGGCTTGAGACCCAGTACTTC
- | TRBJ2-7 | - | TRBV19 | CASSIGPLDYEQYF | TGTGCCAGTAGTATCGGGCCGTTGGACTACGAGCAGTACTTC
- | TRBJ1-5 | - | TRBV2 | CASTRDSNQPQHF | TGTGCCAGCACTAGGGACAGCAATCAGCCCCAGCATTTT
- | TRBJ2-2 | TRBD1 | TRBV29-1 | CSVYLTGGKPGELFF | TGCAGCGTTTACCTGACAGGGGGGAAACCCGGGGAGCTGTTTTTT
few | TRBJ2-2 | - | TRBV5-1 | CASSLGLANTGELFF | TGTGCCAGCAGTTTAGGGCTAGCGAACACCGGGGAGCTGTTTTTT
- | TRBJ1-5 | TRBD1 | TRBV29-1 | CSVVTGGSGQPQHF | TGCAGCGTTGTCACAGGGGGTAGTGGTCAGCCCCAGCATTTT
- | TRBJ2-7 | - | TRBV7-2 | CASSLGPLGDYEQYF | TGTGCCAGCAGCCTCGGGCCCCTTGGCGACTACGAGCAGTACTTC
- | TRBJ2-1 | TRBD2 | TRBV7-9 | CASANERSSGRGREQFF | TGTGCCAGCGCAAATGAACGAAGTAGCGGGAGGGGGCGTGAGCAGTTCTTC
- | TRBJ2-7 | - | TRBV7-2 | CASTKGGSFEQYF | TGTGCCAGCACCAAGGGGGGCAGTTTCGAGCAGTACTTC
- | TRBJ1-2 | TRBD1 | TRBV29-1 | CSVQTGAARGGYTF | TGCAGCGTTCAGACAGGGGCTGCCAGGGGAGGCTACACCTTC
- | TRBJ2-1 | - | TRBV29-1 | CSVEVTATRYNEQFF | TGCAGCGTTGAAGTCACAGCGACTAGGTACAATGAGCAGTTCTTC
- | TRBJ2-1 | - | TRBV12-3/TRBV12-4 | CASSLAYNEQFF | TGTGCCAGCAGCCTAGCGTACAATGAGCAGTTCTTC
- | TRBJ2-1 | TRBD1 | TRBV5-1 | CASSLLRDRGSNEQFF | TGCGCCAGCAGCTTACTCCGGGACAGGGGGTCCAATGAGCAGTTCTTC
- | TRBJ2-1 | TRBD2 | TRBV7-2 | CASSIAGKYNEQFF | TGTGCCAGCAGCATAGCGGGAAAGTACAATGAGCAGTTCTTC
- | TRBJ2-1 | - | TRBV30 | CAWVLGGRSSYNEQFF | TGTGCCTGGGTTCTAGGGGGACGGAGCTCCTACAATGAGCAGTTCTTC
- | TRBJ2-2 | TRBD1 | TRBV2 | CATAGTGGTGELFF | TGTGCCACCGCAGGGACAGGGGGCACCGGGGAGCTGTTTTTT
- | TRBJ2-7 | TRBD2 | TRBV20-1 | CSAVSTSASYEQYF | TGCAGTGCTGTATCGACTAGCGCTTCCTACGAGCAGTACTTC
- | TRBJ2-2 | TRBD1 | TRBV5-1 | CASSLAQQGAGELFF | TGCGCCAGCAGCTTGGCCCAGCAGGGGGCCGGGGAGCTGTTTTTT
- | TRBJ2-1 | - | TRBV3-1 | CASSQVRGLSSYNEQFF | TGTGCCAGCAGCCAAGTAAGAGGGCTAAGCTCCTACAATGAGCAGTTCTTC
- | TRBJ1-1 | - | TRBV7-9 | CASSLGGAGTEAFF | TGTGCCAGCAGCTTGGGGGGCGCGGGGACTGAAGCTTTCTTT
- | TRBJ2-1 | - | TRBV19 | CASSIGLSSYNEQFF | TGTGCCAGTAGTATCGGGCTGTCGTCCTACAATGAGCAGTTCTTC
- | TRBJ2-7 | TRBD2 | TRBV19 | CASSIRGGSGLAGRSYEQYF | TGTGCCAGTAGTATACGGGGAGGTAGCGGACTAGCGGGACGTTCCTACGAGCAGTACTTC